A selection of T cell receptor beta chains follows, all from one sample in a study of response to subunit inactivated influenza vaccine. TCRdb reprocessed the RT-PCR reads via MiXCR and lists one record per CDR3 protein. The table shows about 540,000 distinct CDR3 sequences, with under 30% occurring only once. The sample was also reused in another study, on T cells expressing NK-cell markers.

The sample was CD4+ T cells sorted from PBMCs, taken about 13 days after vaccination. The receptor set was obtained from a man aged 50-60 years who received an inactivated influenza vaccine. Both conserved end residues are part of each CDR3. The order of the fields is D gene, CDR3 length, V gene, clone size, J gene, CDR3 protein, CDR3 DNA. The D gene is left open where the match is weak. Some rows mark clone size as missing; the rest say once, few, many or name a class of expanded clone.

D: .; length: 15; V: TRBV4-2; size: few; J: TRBJ2-1; CDR3: CASSQDRTSYNEQFF; DNA: TGTGCCAGCAGCCAAGACCGGACAAGCTACAATGAGCAGTTCTTC
D: .; length: 14; V: TRBV20-1; size: .; J: TRBJ2-3; CDR3: CSVDRGPDPDTQYF; DNA: TGCAGTGTTGATCGGGGCCCAGACCCAGATACGCAGTATTTT
D: TRBD1; length: 15; V: TRBV9; size: few; J: TRBJ2-5; CDR3: CASSVDYGTGETQYF; DNA: TGTGCCAGCAGCGTAGACTACGGGACAGGAGAGACCCAGTACTTC
D: .; length: 15; V: TRBV5-6; size: .; J: TRBJ2-5; CDR3: CASSRGRGLQETQYF; DNA: TGTGCCAGCAGCCGGGGGCGGGGCCTGCAAGAGACCCAGTACTTC
D: TRBD2; length: 19; V: TRBV20-1; size: few; J: TRBJ2-3; CDR3: CSAAGVIAGGPRGADTQYF; DNA: TGCAGTGCCGCAGGTGTGATAGCGGGAGGGCCTCGTGGTGCAGATACGCAGTATTTT
D: .; length: 15; V: TRBV5-5; size: .; J: TRBJ2-7; CDR3: CASSLATGPTYEQYF; DNA: TGTGCCAGCAGCTTGGCGACAGGACCAACCTACGAGCAGTACTTC
D: .; length: 12; V: TRBV20-1; size: .; J: TRBJ1-1; CDR3: CSATRVGAEAFF; DNA: TGCAGTGCAACCAGGGTGGGCGCTGAAGCTTTCTTT
D: .; length: 13; V: TRBV29-1; size: many; J: TRBJ2-2; CDR3: CNPRDGNTGELFF; DNA: TGCAACCCACGGGACGGGAACACCGGGGAGCTGTTTTTT
D: .; length: 13; V: TRBV27; size: few; J: TRBJ2-5; CDR3: CASSEGYRETQYF; DNA: TGTGCCAGCAGTGAGGGTTATAGAGAGACCCAGTACTTC
D: TRBD1; length: 16; V: TRBV12-3/TRBV12-4; size: many; J: TRBJ1-2; CDR3: CASTPGQGAEDYGYTF; DNA: TGTGCCAGCACCCCGGGACAGGGGGCGGAAGACTATGGCTACACCTTC
D: .; length: 14; V: TRBV10-3; size: few; J: TRBJ2-7; CDR3: CAIRAGTAGGEQYF; DNA: TGTGCCATCAGGGCAGGGACAGCCGGGGGGGAGCAGTACTTC
D: TRBD1; length: 14; V: TRBV12-3/TRBV12-4; size: .; J: TRBJ2-2; CDR3: CASRWTGGPGELFF; DNA: TGTGCCAGCAGATGGACAGGGGGACCCGGGGAGCTGTTTTTT
D: .; length: 13; V: TRBV20-1; size: .; J: TRBJ1-1; CDR3: CSARSGMNTEAFF; DNA: TGCAGTGCTAGATCTGGAATGAACACTGAAGCTTTCTTT
D: TRBD1; length: 15; V: TRBV15; size: .; J: TRBJ1-4; CDR3: CATSRDRQGNEKLFF; DNA: TGTGCCACCAGCAGAGATCGACAGGGCAATGAAAAACTGTTTTTT
D: .; length: 14; V: TRBV12-3/TRBV12-4; size: .; J: TRBJ1-1; CDR3: CASSLHGFAAEAFF; DNA: TGTGCCAGCAGTTTACACGGGTTCGCAGCTGAAGCTTTCTTT
D: TRBD2; length: 15; V: TRBV20-1; size: .; J: TRBJ2-3; CDR3: CSARDGAGAGDTQYF; DNA: TGCAGTGCTAGAGATGGGGCGGGAGCGGGAGATACGCAGTATTTT
D: .; length: 12; V: TRBV2; size: .; J: TRBJ1-4; CDR3: CASSRGKEKLFF; DNA: TGTGCCAGCAGTCGGGGGAAGGAAAAACTGTTTTTT
D: .; length: 14; V: TRBV6-5; size: few; J: TRBJ2-5; CDR3: CASSSASTSPPEYF; DNA: TGTGCCAGCAGTTCCGCATCGACTTCTCCTCCAGAGTACTTC
D: .; length: 15; V: TRBV7-2; size: .; J: TRBJ2-3; CDR3: CASSLKAGIGNTQYF; DNA: TGTGCCAGCAGCTTAAAGGCTGGGATCGGAAATACGCAGTATTTT
D: TRBD1; length: 16; V: TRBV7-9; size: few; J: TRBJ1-2; CDR3: CASSLGDGTGVRGYTF; DNA: TGTGCCAGCAGCTTAGGGGACGGGACAGGGGTTCGCGGCTACACCTTC
D: TRBD1; length: 16; V: TRBV5-1; size: many; J: TRBJ2-1; CDR3: CASSGGQASSYNEQFF; DNA: TGCGCCAGCAGCGGGGGACAGGCGAGCTCCTACAATGAGCAGTTCTTC
D: .; length: 16; V: TRBV12-3/TRBV12-4; size: few; J: TRBJ1-5; CDR3: CASSFGSGNSNQPQHF; DNA: TGTGCCAGCAGTTTCGGGTCAGGCAATAGCAATCAGCCCCAGCATTTT
D: .; length: 19; V: TRBV11-2; size: few; J: TRBJ2-7; CDR3: CASSLGGTGGLADRYEQYF; DNA: TGTGCCAGCAGCTTAGGAGGGACAGGGGGACTAGCGGACCGCTACGAGCAGTACTTC
D: TRBD2; length: 13; V: TRBV20-1; size: .; J: TRBJ2-3; CDR3: CSAGLAGVSTQYF; DNA: TGCAGTGCTGGACTAGCGGGAGTATCGACGCAGTATTTT
D: TRBD1; length: 17; V: TRBV10-3; size: .; J: TRBJ2-7; CDR3: CAISEFLPTGSSYEQYF; DNA: TGTGCCATCAGTGAGTTCCTCCCGACAGGGAGCTCCTACGAGCAGTACTTC
D: TRBD1; length: 14; V: TRBV3-1; size: .; J: TRBJ2-7; CDR3: CASSHAGQAYEQYF; DNA: TGTGCCAGCAGCCATGCGGGACAGGCATACGAGCAGTACTTC
D: .; length: 15; V: TRBV5-1; size: few; J: TRBJ2-5; CDR3: CASSSEGGPRETQYF; DNA: TGCGCCAGCAGCTCCGAGGGGGGGCCTCGGGAGACCCAGTACTTC
D: .; length: 16; V: TRBV7-7; size: many; J: TRBJ2-5; CDR3: CASSLGVGARQETQYF; DNA: TGTGCTAGCAGCCTCGGAGTTGGGGCGCGTCAAGAGACCCAGTACTTC
D: .; length: 15; V: TRBV7-8; size: few; J: TRBJ1-5; CDR3: CASSPLSRGNQPQHF; DNA: TGTGCCAGCAGCCCCCTTAGCAGGGGCAATCAGCCCCAGCATTTT
D: .; length: 15; V: TRBV6-1; size: .; J: TRBJ1-6; CDR3: CASSPGLTPNSPLHF; DNA: TGTGCCAGCAGCCCCGGTCTGACCCCGAATTCACCCCTCCACTTT
D: .; length: 12; V: TRBV7-9; size: .; J: TRBJ2-3; CDR3: CASSRISDTQYF; DNA: TGTGCCAGCAGCCGGATCTCGGATACGCAGTATTTT
D: TRBD1; length: 14; V: TRBV10-3; size: .; J: TRBJ1-1; CDR3: CAIRRTGADTEAFF; DNA: TGTGCCATCAGAAGGACAGGGGCGGACACTGAAGCTTTCTTT
D: .; length: 14; V: TRBV12-3/TRBV12-4; size: .; J: TRBJ1-1; CDR3: CASSKGLANTEAFF; DNA: TGTGCCAGCAGTAAAGGACTAGCGAACACTGAAGCTTTCTTT
D: TRBD2; length: 18; V: TRBV10-3; size: .; J: TRBJ2-2; CDR3: CAISGGLAGVSYTGELFF; DNA: TGTGCCATCAGTGGGGGACTAGCGGGAGTATCGTACACCGGGGAGCTGTTTTTT
D: .; length: 11; V: TRBV7-8; size: .; J: TRBJ1-2; CDR3: CASSLRDGYTF; DNA: TGTGCCAGCAGCTTGCGGGACGGCTACACCTTC
D: .; length: 15; V: TRBV7-2; size: .; J: TRBJ2-5; CDR3: CASSRRDGRGETQYF; DNA: TGTGCCAGCAGCCGTAGGGATGGGAGGGGGGAGACCCAGTACTTC
D: .; length: 13; V: TRBV20-1; size: .; J: TRBJ2-1; CDR3: CSARDLAYNEQFF; DNA: TGCAGTGCTAGAGATCTCGCCTACAATGAGCAGTTCTTC
D: .; length: 14; V: TRBV4-2; size: .; J: TRBJ2-5; CDR3: CASSQGGGEETQYF; DNA: TGTGCCAGCAGCCAAGGCGGTGGGGAAGAGACCCAGTACTTC
D: .; length: 12; V: TRBV21-1; size: few; J: TRBJ2-1; CDR3: CASSKFTNEQFF; DNA: TGTGCCAGCAGCAAATTTACCAATGAGCAGTTCTTC
D: TRBD1; length: 15; V: TRBV5-1; size: .; J: TRBJ1-5; CDR3: CASSFEGQGGQPQHF; DNA: TGCGCCAGCAGCTTTGAGGGACAGGGGGGACAGCCCCAGCATTTT